The 30 T cell receptor beta chains below all came from one sample that was sequenced in a study of cytomegalovirus exposure and HLA in healthy donors. The PCR had 60 Vbeta and 13 Jbeta primers. Clones were read by immunoSEQ multiplex PCR, and TCRdb kept only the in-frame ones, dropping some. The sample holds roughly 110,000 clones, less than 80% seen once. The sample was PBMCs. The receptors shown here come from a man aged 60 to 75 in good health and CMV-seronegative.

The chain uses TRBV15 and TRBJ1-4; 9 nucleotides match TRBD1. The CDR3 sequence is 15 residues long. Germline CDR1 reads LNHNV; CDR2 reads YYDKDF (reference sequence). V lost 0 bases to trimming and J lost 7 bases; unmatched junction nucleotides: 3. This CDR3 reads CATSREGTGSEKLFF. The CDR3 nucleotides are TGTGCCACCAGCAGAGAGGGGACAGGGAGTGAAAAACTGTTTTTT. Looking up the rest from reference TRBV15 and TRBJ1-4 gives the full variable domain: DAMVIQNPRYQVTQFGKPVTLSCSQTLNHNVMYWYQQKSSQAPKLLFHYYDKDFNNEADTPDNFQSRRPNTSFCFLDIRSPGLGDTAMYLCATSREGTGSEKLFFGSGTQLSVL.

The rearrangement joins TRBV6-4 to TRBJ2-2; 9 positions match TRBD1. The germline V gene has CDR1 MRHNA and CDR2 SNTAGT. The CDR3 contains 14 residues. V dropped 4 bases and J dropped 6; count of bases not matched to a gene: 3. CDR3 coding DNA: TGTGCCAGCAGTGCACAGGGGGCGGCCGGGGAGCTGTTTTTT. Amino acid sequence: CASSAQGAAGELFF.

For the CDR3, the DNA is TGTGCCAGCAGTATCCGGGACAGTCCTTATGGCTACACCTTC. This encodes CASSIRDSPYGYTF. The chain joins TRBV27 to TRBJ1-2; 7 nucleotides agree with TRBD1. This CDR3 has 14 residues. Germline V gene data show CDR1 as MNHEY and CDR2 as SMNVEV (reference sequence). V lost 5 bases and J lost 5; bases outside the gene matches: 8.

The chain uses TRBV2 and TRBJ2-7, with D perhaps matching TRBD1 (5 bases). Germline CDR1 is SNHLY and CDR2 is FYNNEI. Deletions cut 2 bases from V and 6 bases from J, with 17 bases between. CDR3 length: 15 amino acids. The CDR3 bases are TGTGCCAGCAGTGAACAACGGCAGGGTTGGAGCGAGCAGTACTTC. This codes for CASSEQRQGWSEQYF.

V and J are TRBV5-1 and TRBJ1-1; TRBD1 matches at 8 bases. The CDR3 loop spans 14 amino acids. With 1 base clipped from V and 3 bases from J, the junction kept 2 bases outside the gene matches. The germline V gene encodes CDR1 SGHRS and CDR2 YFSETQ. The CDR3 reads CASSLQGAYTEAFF. The CDR3, as DNA: TGCGCCAGCAGCTTGCAGGGGGCCTACACTGAAGCTTTCTTT.

The chain joins TRBV5-1 to TRBJ2-7; TRBD2 is a possible D gene (5 bases). The CDR3 covers 14 residues. Germline V gene data show CDR1 as SGHRS and CDR2 as YFSETQ. V dropped 0 bases and J dropped 4 bases, with 11 bases sitting between them. In nucleotides, the CDR3 is TGCGCCAGCAGCTTGGCCCGGGATAGTTACGAGCAGTACTTC. It yields the protein CASSLARDSYEQYF. The variable domain in full, completed from reference TRBV5-1 and TRBJ2-7, reads KAGVTQTPRYLIKTRGQQVTLSCSPISGHRSVSWYQQTPGQGLQFLFEYFSETQRNKGNFPGRFSGRQFSNSRSEMNVSTLELGDSALYLCASSLARDSYEQYFGPGTRLTVT.

V is TRBV4-2 and J is TRBJ1-5; 8 bases map to TRBD1. The CDR3 runs 16 residues. In germline, CDR1 is LGHNA, CDR2 YNFKEQ. With V trimmed by 0 bases and J by 5 bases, 6 bases remained unmatched. CDR3 loop: CASSQDGTGRDQPQHF. The CDR3 DNA reads as TGTGCCAGCAGCCAAGATGGGACAGGTCGGGATCAGCCCCAGCATTTT.

This rearrangement joins TRBV5-1 to TRBJ2-1, with D possibly TRBD1 on 6 matching bases. Germline lookup yields CDR1 SGHRS and CDR2 YFSETQ. The CDR3 contains 14 residues. Between the trimmed V and J ends, which lost 0 bases and 2 bases, there was a span of 6 bases. CDR3 nucleotides: TGCGCCAGCAGCTTGGGGGGGCCCTACAATGAGCAGTTCTTC. It specifies CASSLGGPYNEQFF. Together with reference TRBV5-1 and TRBJ2-1, the CDR3 gives the full variable domain: KAGVTQTPRYLIKTRGQQVTLSCSPISGHRSVSWYQQTPGQGLQFLFEYFSETQRNKGNFPGRFSGRQFSNSRSEMNVSTLELGDSALYLCASSLGGPYNEQFFGPGTRLTVL.

This chain connects TRBV12-5 to TRBJ2-7; TRBD2 matches at 9 bases. The V gene's germline CDR1 is LGHNT and CDR2 FRNRAP. The CDR3 contains 15 residues. V shed 6 bases and J 3 bases; nucleotides not matched to a gene: 9. The CDR3 loop reads CASGPIAGAYYEQYF. CDR3 in DNA: TGTGCTAGTGGCCCCATAGCGGGGGCTTACTACGAGCAGTACTTC.

In this sample, this clone turned up once. The chain is built from TRBV4-3 and TRBJ2-1; TRBD1 might be the D (7 bases). The CDR3 totals 16 residues. V dropped 0 bases and J dropped 4 bases, with 13 bases sitting between them. Germline CDR1 and CDR2: LGHNA and YSLEER. The chain's CDR3 is CASSQEAGQIYNEQFF. The CDR3 DNA is TGCGCCAGCAGCCAAGAGGCGGGACAGATATACAATGAGCAGTTCTTC.

J is TRBJ1-6 and V is TRBV28, with D hard to call. The CDR3 extends over 17 amino acids. CDR1 and CDR2 from the germline V gene are MDHEN and SYDVKM. V was cut by 3 bases and J by 4 bases, with 16 bases left in between. CDR3 bases: TGTGCCAGCAGTTTTTCCGGCCAGACTGATTATAATTCACCCCTCCACTTT. As protein: CASSFSGQTDYNSPLHF.

The V gene is TRBV11-2, the J gene TRBJ2-3; D not certain. Trimming removed 2 bases from V and 0 bases from J, with 15 bases in between. This CDR3 region has 17 residues. CDR1 is SGHAT, CDR2 FQNNGV, per germline. CDR3: CASSLRGVRSSTDTQYF. The CDR3 DNA reads as TGTGCCAGCAGCTTACGTGGAGTACGCTCTAGCACAGATACGCAGTATTTT.

V and J are TRBV19 and TRBJ2-7; 8 nucleotides align to TRBD1. The CDR3 length is 14 residues. Germline V gives CDR1 LNHDA, CDR2 SQIVND (reference sequence). After removal of 5 bases from V and 0 bases from J, the junction contained 3 bases not matched to a gene. For the CDR3, the DNA is TGTGCCAGTAGTCCAGGGGGCGGCTCCTACGAGCAGTACGTC. This codes for CASSPGGGSYEQYV.

The chain employs TRBV14 and TRBJ2-7; 10 bases map to TRBD1. V trimming: 3 bases; J trimming: 2 bases; junction bases outside the gene matches: 16. Germline lookup yields CDR1 SGHDN and CDR2 FVKESK. This CDR3 spans 19 amino acids. CDR3 amino acids: CASSQRQGAKGGQTYEQYF. CDR3 DNA: TGTGCCAGCAGCCAGAGACAGGGGGCGAAGGGGGGGCAAACCTACGAGCAGTACTTC. Together with reference TRBV14 and TRBJ2-7, the CDR3 gives the full variable domain: EAGVTQFPSHSVIEKGQTVTLRCDPISGHDNLYWYRRVMGKEIKFLLHFVKESKQDESGMPNNRFLAERTGGTYSTLKVQPAELEDSGVYFCASSQRQGAKGGQTYEQYFGPGTRLTVT.

This clone was found a few times. The V call is TRBV5-1, the J call TRBJ1-5; D is perhaps TRBD1 (5 bases). With 0 bases removed from V and 0 bases from J, the gap between germline ends came to 7 bases. Per germline, CDR1 SGHRS and CDR2 YFSETQ. The CDR3 runs 15 residues. This chain's CDR3 is CASSLEGNSNQPQHF. In DNA, the CDR3 is TGCGCCAGCAGCTTGGAGGGGAATAGCAATCAGCCCCAGCATTTT. Full variable domain (outside the CDR3, taken from reference TRBV5-1 and TRBJ1-5): KAGVTQTPRYLIKTRGQQVTLSCSPISGHRSVSWYQQTPGQGLQFLFEYFSETQRNKGNFPGRFSGRQFSNSRSEMNVSTLELGDSALYLCASSLEGNSNQPQHFGDGTRLSIL.

The rearrangement uses TRBV11-2 and TRBJ2-3, with 7 bases lining up with TRBD2. CDR1 SGHAT and CDR2 FQNNGV come from the germline V gene. The CDR3 is 16 residues long. Trimming removed 5 bases from V and 0 bases from J; junction bases left unmatched: 8. In nucleotides, the CDR3 is TGTGCCAGCAGCGACCCCCGACTAGCCAGCACAGATACGCAGTATTTT. Translated, it gives CASSDPRLASTDTQYF.

This clone occurred once. The V gene is TRBV4-2, the J gene TRBJ2-7; 7 bases are a match to TRBD2. Per germline, CDR1 LGHNA and CDR2 YNFKEQ. This CDR3 region has 12 residues. J gave up 7 bases and V 1 base, and 1 base lay outside the gene matches. The CDR3 DNA sequence: TGTGCCAGCAGCCAAGGTAGCGGGGAGCAGTACTTC. It translates to CASSQGSGEQYF.

The chain links TRBV7-3 to TRBJ1-1; 8 positions match TRBD1. Germline assignment: CDR1 SGHTA and CDR2 FQGTGA. The CDR3 is made up of 13 amino acids. V gave up 4 bases and J gave up 8 bases; unmatched junction bases: 6. CDR3 loop: CASSSGRQGEAFF. The DNA of the CDR3 is TGTGCCAGCAGCTCAGGGAGACAGGGGGAAGCTTTCTTT.

In its sample, this clone was seen a few times. J is TRBJ2-7 and V is TRBV2; TRBD1 matches 8 bases. The CDR3 consists of 13 residues. CDR1 is SNHLY and CDR2 is FYNNEI in the germline V gene. V was clipped by 8 bases and J by 6 bases; unmatched bases: 9. The DNA for the CDR3 is TGTGCCAGCGGGGACAGGAGTATTAGCGAGCAGTACTTC. It codes for CASGDRSISEQYF. The full variable domain, its missing parts supplied by reference TRBV2 and TRBJ2-7, is EPEVTQTPSHQVTQMGQEVILRCVPISNHLYFYWYRQILGQKVEFLVSFYNNEISEKSEIFDDQFSVERPDGSNFTLKIRSTKLEDSAMYFCASGDRSISEQYFGPGTRLTVT.

The chain is built from TRBV5-6 and TRBJ2-3; 10 nucleotides align to TRBD2. Germline lookup yields CDR1 SGHDT and CDR2 YYEEEE. With V trimmed by 4 bases and J by 3 bases, 11 bases remained unmatched. The CDR3 runs 17 residues. The CDR3 loop reads CASSRLGSGGPTDTQYF. The CDR3 DNA reads as TGTGCCAGCAGCCGCCTCGGTAGCGGGGGGCCAACAGATACGCAGTATTTT.

The gene calls are TRBV9 and TRBJ2-3, with 7 bases fitting TRBD2. There are 12 residues in the CDR3. CDR1 and CDR2 (germline): SGDLS, YYNGEE. J was trimmed by 6 bases and V by 6 bases; bases with no gene match: 4. The CDR3 protein is CASNWGGDTQYF. As DNA, the CDR3 is TGTGCCAGCAACTGGGGAGGGGATACGCAGTATTTT.

This chain joins TRBV11-3 and TRBJ2-7; TRBD1 is a possible D gene (6 bases). Germline lookup yields CDR1 SGHNT and CDR2 YENEEA. V shed 4 bases and J shed 2 bases, with 15 bases lying between them. The CDR3 totals 15 residues. For the CDR3, the DNA is TGTGCCAGCAGCTACTCGGACAGAGGCCCCTACGAGCAGTACTTC. Its protein is CASSYSDRGPYEQYF.

The rearrangement links TRBV5-6 to TRBJ2-7; tentatively, D is TRBD1 or TRBD2 (5 bases each). CDR1 is SGHDT, CDR2 YYEEEE, per germline. The CDR3 extends over 15 amino acids. The germline V and J ends were trimmed by 4 bases and 3 bases, with 17 bases remaining between them. CDR3 sequence: CASSLGRRSSYEQYV. In DNA form, the CDR3 reads TGTGCCAGCAGCCTGGGACGGAGGAGCAGCTACGAGCAGTACGTC.

The V and J genes are TRBV15 and TRBJ2-1, with 10 positions matching TRBD2. The CDR3 loop spans 18 amino acids. V gave up 0 bases and J gave up 5 bases; unmatched junction bases: 10. Germline V gene lookup returns CDR1 LNHNV and CDR2 YYDKDF (reference sequence). CDR3 protein: CATSRELPGAGGNNEQFF. The CDR3 region has the DNA TGTGCCACCAGCAGAGAGCTACCTGGAGCGGGGGGGAACAATGAGCAGTTCTTC.

This clone was counted only a few times. CDR3 sequence reads: CASSYSQGGYTF. CDR3 DNA: TGTGCCAGCAGTTACAGCCAGGGTGGCTACACCTTC. V and J are TRBV6-5 and TRBJ1-2, with TRBD1 as a possible D gene (5 bases). CDR1 and CDR2 from the germline V gene are MNHEY and SVGAGI. V was clipped by 2 bases and J by 7 bases, with 8 bases between them. The CDR3 is 12 residues long.

The chain joins TRBV5-1 to TRBJ1-1; D possibly corresponds to TRBD1 (6 bases). This CDR3 has 14 amino acids. CDR1 is SGHRS and CDR2 is YFSETQ in the germline V gene. Trimming stripped 0 bases from V and 7 bases from J, with 13 bases between. The CDR3 spells CASSLGSGRGEAFF. In nucleotides, the CDR3 is TGCGCCAGCAGCTTGGGCTCGGGCAGGGGTGAAGCTTTCTTT. The full variable domain, rest sourced from reference TRBV5-1 and TRBJ1-1, is KAGVTQTPRYLIKTRGQQVTLSCSPISGHRSVSWYQQTPGQGLQFLFEYFSETQRNKGNFPGRFSGRQFSNSRSEMNVSTLELGDSALYLCASSLGSGRGEAFFGQGTRLTVV.

J is TRBJ2-7 and V is TRBV5-8; D is possibly TRBD2 (6 bases). This CDR3 contains 11 residues. Trimming removed 0 bases from V and 12 bases from J, with 10 bases in between. Germline CDR1 reads SGHTS; CDR2 reads YDEGEE. For the CDR3, the DNA is TGTGCCAGCAGCTTGGCCCGGAGGGCGTACGTC. Translation: CASSLARRAYV.

The gene calls are TRBV2 and TRBJ2-2, with 9 bases fitting TRBD1. V trimming: 2 bases; J trimming: 2 bases; junction bases outside the gene matches: 9. The CDR3 sequence is 18 residues long. Germline CDR1 and CDR2: SNHLY and FYNNEI. This chain's CDR3 is CASSERRSGQGNTGELFF. CDR3 nucleotides: TGTGCCAGCAGTGAACGGAGGTCGGGACAGGGTAACACCGGGGAGCTGTTTTTT.

The J gene is TRBJ1-6, the V gene TRBV6-5; the D gene is possibly TRBD1 (6 bases). The CDR3 is 13 amino acids. The V end lost 7 bases, the J end lost 10 bases, and 14 bases lay between the germline ends. The germline V gene encodes CDR1 MNHEY and CDR2 SVGAGI. In DNA form, the CDR3 reads TGTGCCAGCATGAATCCAGGGGAATCACCCCTCCACTTT. It is translated as CASMNPGESPLHF.

This rearrangement joins TRBV6-5 to TRBJ1-6; unclear D gene. The CDR3 length is 14 residues. CDR1 is MNHEY and CDR2 is SVGAGI in the germline V gene. The ends were cut back, 0 bases at V and 9 bases at J, with 9 bases in the middle. DNA for the CDR3: TGTGCCAGCAGTTACTCCCCTGGAGCTTCACCCCTCCACTTT. Translating gives CASSYSPGASPLHF.